This TCR beta chain was documented in a study of blood T cell repertoires in COVID-19. Only in-frame clones appear in the TCRdb table, and some are missing; sequencing was by immunoSEQ multiplex PCR. The sample carries about 140,000 clones, around 80% recorded once. Germline V lookup: CDR1 SNHLY, CDR2 FYNNEI. The CDR3 is made up of 14 amino acids. Deletions cut 6 bases from V and 0 bases from J, with 10 bases between. Specimen: PBMCs or T cells enriched from blood (not recorded which). The TCR sequence derives from a woman aged 18-35 years who had been exposed to COVID-19. This chain connects TRBV2 to TRBJ2-3; no reliable D call. The CDR3 region is CASRGTTSTDTQYF. CDR3 sequence (DNA): TGTGCCAGCAGGGGCACCACCAGCACAGATACGCAGTATTTT. Full variable domain (remainder filled in from reference TRBV2 and TRBJ2-3): EPEVTQTPSHQVTQMGQEVILRCVPISNHLYFYWYRQILGQKVEFLVSFYNNEISEKSEIFDDQFSVERPDGSNFTLKIRSTKLEDSAMYFCASRGTTSTDTQYFGPGTRLTVL.